Reported below is one T cell receptor (beta chain). As yet, its antigen is unknown. The sample is drawn from a study of Ad26.COV2.S vaccination and SARS-CoV-2 variants. Overall study: Donor was assigned to the Ad26.COV2.S arm of trial COV1001. Participants got Ad26.COV2.S intramuscularly, once or twice 56 days apart. Study-level points and caveats: Vaccinees and placebo recipients showed similar non-spike TCR breadth.

The ends lost 5 bases at V and 2 bases at J; junction bases unmatched: 4. Germline lookup yields CDR1 SGHTA and CDR2 FQGNSA. The CDR3 is 16 amino acids. Treatment meaning: roughly 20 received Ad26.COV2.S at low or high dose, single or two shots; 5 received placebo; per-sample allocation not given. All samples were drawn on day 63, counting from the first vaccine or placebo injection. Boston provided a donor who was an adult aged 18-55 years. Generated by immunoSEQ multiplex PCR, the TCRdb table keeps only in-frame clones and is missing some. The sample has more than 300,000 clones, approximately 86% seen once.

The material sequenced was peripheral blood, taken in a trial of Ad26.COV2.S vaccine versus placebo. The chain combines TRBV7-2 with TRBJ2-7, with 15 bases that match TRBD2. This TCR came from a person between 18 and 60 years old who received the Ad26.COV2.S COVID-19 vaccine or a placebo. CDR3 coding DNA: TGTGCCAGCAGCAGGTGGACTAGCGGGAGGGCCTACGAGCAGTACTTC. Its translation is CASSRWTSGRAYEQYF.